This note documents a single T cell receptor beta chain sequence. The antigen is unknown. The record originates from a study of T-cell memory formation after mild COVID-19. TCRdb used MiXCR to reprocess the 5' RACE reads, holding one entry per CDR3 protein. The sample lists roughly 600,000 distinct CDR3 sequences; over 15% were seen once. Study-wide points: For contracting clones, CD4+ ones sat mainly in CM and EM, CD8+ in EMRA. Confirmation of SARS-CoV-2 specificity was lacking for second-wave clones peaking day 37. Researchers found some responding clones in pre-infection memory, a sign that cross-reactive memory joined. While clones contracting from day 15 to 85 were balanced between CD4 and CD8, later expanders leaned CD4+.

The receptor was isolated from an adult woman who had mild COVID-19 (a few samples of this study predate the infection). Cell type and time point are not known. The specimen was PBMCs or a T cell subset sorted from them (not recorded which).

CDR3 residues: CASSQDRQGWYGYTF. CDR3 nucleotides: TGTGCCAGCAGCCAAGATAGGCAGGGGTGGTATGGCTACACCTTC. The chain is built from TRBV4-2 and TRBJ1-2, with a weak D call TRBD1 (6 bases). V lost 0 bases and J 5 bases, leaving 13 bases between the germline ends. Germline-derived CDR1 and CDR2 are LGHNA and YNFKEQ. The CDR3 covers 15 residues.